Listed below are T cell receptor beta chains from one sample, sequenced in a study of T cell responses to AZD1222 COVID-19 vaccine. Profiled with immunoSEQ multiplex PCR; TCRdb holds only in-frame clones, not every one. The sample lists 100,000 to 150,000 clones, 88% occurring once. The sample consisted of peripheral blood, taken on day 0 of AZD1222 vaccination. These receptors were taken from an adult in good health. The CDR3 runs from the conserved cysteine through the conserved F or W. A D gene is named only where the DNA matches it firmly. Not every row has a clone size; where given, it reads once, few, many or a size class.

TRBV5-1,TRBJ2-7,.,.,CASSLGQGREEQYF,TGCGCCAGCAGCTTGGGACAGGGGAGGGAAGAGCAGTACTTC
TRBV28,TRBJ1-5,.,TRBD1,CASSSGGRGQPQHF,TGTGCCAGCAGTTCAGGGGGAAGGGGACAGCCCCAGCATTTT
TRBV9,TRBJ1-6,.,.,CASSVLAGHNSPLHF,TGTGCCAGCAGCGTATTGGCGGGACATAATTCACCCCTCCACTTT
TRBV5-8,TRBJ1-6,.,.,CASSKESSYNSPLHF,TGTGCCAGCAGTAAGGAGAGCTCCTATAATTCACCCCTCCACTTT
TRBV7-8,TRBJ2-7,.,.,CASSPEEIREQYF,TGTGCCAGCAGTCCCGAAGAAATACGCGAGCAGTACTTC
TRBV6-2/TRBV6-3,TRBJ2-7,.,TRBD1,CASSYSLRTGDMYEQYF,TGTGCCAGCAGTTACTCTCTCCGGACAGGGGATATGTACGAGCAGTACTTC
TRBV2,TRBJ2-7,.,.,CASSRGRLYEQYF,TGTGCCAGCAGTCGGGGCCGCTTGTACGAGCAGTACTTC
TRBV27,TRBJ2-2,.,.,CASTNFRGGPTGELFF,TGTGCCAGCACCAACTTTCGCGGGGGCCCCACCGGGGAGCTGTTTTTT
TRBV6-5,TRBJ2-2,.,.,CASSYYRQLNTGELFF,TGTGCCAGCAGTTACTACAGACAGCTTAACACCGGGGAGCTGTTTTTT
TRBV5-1,TRBJ2-7,.,TRBD1,CASSNSPGQGSNEQYF,TGCGCCAGCAGCAATTCTCCGGGACAGGGATCCAACGAGCAGTACTTC
TRBV5-1,TRBJ1-1,.,.,CASSPAREREAEAFF,TGCGCCAGCAGCCCAGCAAGGGAGAGGGAAGCTGAAGCTTTCTTT
TRBV7-8,TRBJ1-3,once,.,CASSLARGGSGNTIYF,TGTGCCAGCAGCTTAGCGAGGGGGGGCTCTGGAAACACCATATATTTT
TRBV30,TRBJ1-6,.,.,CAWTIPGRSSYNSPLHF,TGTGCCTGGACAATACCGGGGCGAAGCTCCTATAATTCACCCCTCCACTTT
TRBV29-1,TRBJ2-7,.,.,CSVGGDSYEQYF,TGCAGCGTTGGTGGGGACTCCTACGAGCAGTACTTC
TRBV25-1,TRBJ2-5,.,.,CASSLTEETQYF,TGTGCCAGCAGTCTGACAGAAGAGACCCAGTACTTC
TRBV6-5,TRBJ1-5,.,.,CASSSRRTSNQPQHF,TGTGCCAGCAGTTCCCGACGGACTAGCAATCAGCCCCAGCATTTT
TRBV5-6,TRBJ2-7,.,.,CASSAPGLPYEQYF,TGTGCCAGCAGCGCACCGGGACTCCCATACGAGCAGTACTTC
TRBV24-1,TRBJ2-1,.,.,CATSDPRGPTGDEQFF,TGTGCCACCAGTGATCCGCGGGGACCTACCGGGGATGAGCAGTTCTTC
TRBV14,TRBJ1-2,.,.,CASSQDRQPYGYTF,TGTGCCAGCAGCCAAGATCGGCAGCCCTATGGCTACACCTTC
TRBV4-1,TRBJ1-6,.,.,CASQNQGAPSNSPLHF,TGCGCCAGCCAAAACCAAGGGGCTCCAAGTAATTCACCCCTCCACTTT
TRBV5-1,TRBJ1-3,.,.,CASSLGRTAISGNTIYF,TGCGCCAGCAGCTTGGGCCGGACGGCGATCTCTGGAAACACCATATATTTT
TRBV27,TRBJ2-5,.,.,CASSIGGQETQYF,TGTGCCAGCAGTATCGGAGGTCAAGAGACCCAGTACTTC
TRBV19,TRBJ1-2,.,.,CASSRLGQGLSGYTF,TGTGCCAGTAGTAGATTGGGGCAGGGCCTTAGTGGCTACACCTTC
TRBV5-1,TRBJ2-7,.,.,CASSLEGTLYEQYF,TGCGCCAGCAGCTTGGAAGGGACCCTGTACGAGCAGTACTTC
TRBV10-3,TRBJ1-1,.,TRBD1,CAFRQGGNTEAFF,TGTGCCTTCAGACAGGGAGGGAACACTGAAGCTTTCTTT
TRBV11-2,TRBJ2-2,.,.,CASSLSDLNTGELFF,TGTGCCAGCAGCTTGTCAGATTTGAACACCGGGGAGCTGTTTTTT
TRBV19,TRBJ2-7,.,.,CASSIVLEGPYKQYF,TGTGCCAGTAGTATAGTTTTGGAGGGGCCTTACAAGCAGTACTTC
TRBV6-5,TRBJ2-7,.,.,CASRRGLAYEQYF,TGTGCCAGCAGGAGGGGGTTAGCCTACGAGCAGTACTTC
TRBV5-5,TRBJ2-7,.,.,CASSLRSGQPYEQYF,TGTGCCAGCAGCTTGCGGTCCGGACAGCCCTACGAGCAGTACTTC
TRBV30,TRBJ1-2,.,TRBD1,CAWSETGYYGYTF,TGTGCCTGGAGTGAGACAGGGTACTATGGCTACACCTTC
TRBV7-2,TRBJ2-7,.,.,CASEVATGYEQYF,TGTGCCAGCGAGGTAGCGACAGGATACGAGCAGTACTTC
TRBV9,TRBJ2-3,.,.,CASSVALSTDTQYF,TGTGCCAGCAGCGTAGCACTGAGCACAGATACGCAGTATTTT
TRBV28,TRBJ2-2,.,TRBD1,CASSAGTANTGELFF,TGTGCCAGCAGTGCCGGGACAGCGAACACCGGGGAGCTGTTTTTT
TRBV6-6,TRBJ1-2,.,.,CASRYTAGYGYTF,TGTGCCAGCAGGTACACTGCTGGCTATGGCTACACCTTC
TRBV30,TRBJ1-4,.,.,CAWSVLTGQFNEKLFF,TGTGCCTGGAGTGTCCTAACTGGACAGTTTAATGAAAAACTGTTTTTT
TRBV9,TRBJ2-1,.,TRBD2,CASSVGTSGSLNEQFF,TGTGCCAGCAGCGTCGGGACTAGCGGGAGTCTGAATGAGCAGTTCTTC
TRBV28,TRBJ2-7,.,TRBD2,CASSLGGLAVPYEQYF,TGTGCCAGCAGTTTAGGAGGACTAGCGGTTCCCTACGAGCAGTACTTC
TRBV7-2,TRBJ2-5,.,.,CASCWETVRTQTQYF,TGTGCCAGCTGCTGGGAGACAGTGAGGACACAGACCCAGTACTTC
TRBV20-1,TRBJ1-2,.,.,CSASRVGGGYTF,TGCAGTGCTAGTCGTGTCGGGGGCGGCTACACCTTC
TRBV9,TRBJ1-1,few,.,CASSGRGNTEAFF,TGTGCCAGCAGCGGCCGGGGGAACACTGAAGCTTTCTTT
TRBV5-1,TRBJ1-2,.,TRBD1,CASSSAGTGGDGYTF,TGCGCCAGCAGCTCGGCCGGGACAGGGGGCGATGGCTACACCTTC
TRBV5-4,TRBJ2-7,.,TRBD1,CASRSPGQPYEQYF,TGTGCCAGCAGATCCCCGGGACAGCCCTACGAGCAGTACTTC
TRBV10-2,TRBJ2-3,few,TRBD1,CASSGTGHTDTQYF,TGCGCCAGCAGCGGGACAGGGCACACAGATACGCAGTATTTT
TRBV19,TRBJ1-5,few,.,CASSIAGGQPQHF,TGTGCCAGTAGTATAGCCGGGGGTCAGCCCCAGCATTTT
TRBV5-1,TRBJ1-4,.,.,CASSLTTTTNEKLFF,TGCGCCAGCAGTCTAACAACCACAACTAATGAAAAACTGTTTTTT
TRBV3-1/TRBV3-2,TRBJ2-5,.,TRBD2,CASSQRSGDQETQYF,TGTGCCAGCAGCCAAAGGAGCGGGGACCAAGAGACCCAGTACTTC
TRBV5-1,TRBJ1-2,.,.,CASSVTDRDGYTF,TGCGCCAGCAGCGTTACGGACAGAGATGGCTACACCTTC
TRBV5-1,TRBJ2-1,.,TRBD2,CASTPPGLAGNNEQFF,TGCGCCAGCACCCCCCCGGGACTAGCGGGGAACAATGAGCAGTTCTTC
TRBV2,TRBJ2-1,once,.,CASILEGHEQFF,TGTGCCAGCATACTAGAGGGCCATGAGCAGTTCTTC
TRBV2,TRBJ2-2,.,.,CASMGWTAGGELFF,TGTGCCAGCATGGGCTGGACGGCGGGCGGGGAGCTGTTTTTT
TRBV25-1,TRBJ1-2,once,.,CASSANRVLSGYTF,TGTGCCAGCAGTGCAAACAGGGTTTTAAGTGGCTACACCTTC
TRBV18,TRBJ2-5,.,.,CASSISRTQQETQYF,TGTGCCAGCTCAATTTCGCGGACACAACAAGAGACCCAGTACTTC
TRBV29-1,TRBJ2-1,.,.,CSVGQVVENEQFF,TGCAGCGTTGGACAGGTGGTGGAAAATGAGCAGTTCTTC